These 17 T cell receptor beta chains came from one sample sequenced in a study of CD8+ T cells in alopecia areata. Extraction and reverse transcription of RNA yielded cDNA as the sequencing template. Measured with immunoSEQ multiplex PCR; TCRdb has only the in-frame clones, and not every one. This repertoire shows about 210,000 clones, around 66% found once; its top ten account for over 1%. Treatment reported: oral pan-JAK inhibitor, 5-10 mg twice daily. Sequenced material: CD4+ T cells sorted from blood, taken at approximately week 44, from a patient treated with tofacitinib. The receptors were sampled from a human donor with alopecia areata.

The chain is built from TRBV15 and TRBJ1-2, with D perhaps matching TRBD1 (5 bases). Germline CDR1 and CDR2: LNHNV and YYDKDF (reference sequence). Trimming took 4 bases from V and 1 from J, leaving 13 bases between them. There are 15 residues in the CDR3. The CDR3 sequence: CATSTSDIRNYGYTF. The CDR3 DNA reads TGTGCCACCAGCACCTCGGACATACGTAACTATGGCTACACCTTC.

The genes are TRBV7-2 and TRBJ2-7; TRBD1 agrees at 7 bases. This CDR3 spans 14 amino acids. Unmatched junction bases numbered 8, after V lost 8 bases and J lost 1 base. CDR1 and CDR2 (germline): SGHTA, FQGNSA. CDR3 sequence reads: CASSHRDSSYEQYF. In nucleotides, the CDR3 is TGTGCCAGCTCCCACCGGGACAGTTCCTACGAGCAGTACTTC.

This clone has just a few counts. The chain carries TRBV14 and TRBJ1-2; a weak D match, TRBD1 (6 bases). CDR3 size: 15 residues. The V and J ends lost 0 bases and 6 bases respectively, with 14 bases between them. The germline gives CDR1 SGHDN, CDR2 FVKESK. This chain's CDR3 is CASSQDRTGRDGYTF. CDR3 nucleotides: TGTGCCAGCAGCCAAGATCGAACAGGGAGGGATGGCTACACCTTC.

V usage is TRBV27 and J usage is TRBJ1-1; D may be TRBD1 (5 bases). V lost 5 bases to trimming and J lost 0 bases, with 13 bases between them. From germline, CDR1 is MNHEY and CDR2 SMNVEV (reference sequence). This CDR3 has 15 residues. The CDR3 loop is CASSPMGTLNTEAFF. The DNA for the CDR3 is TGTGCCAGCAGTCCCATGGGGACCTTGAACACTGAAGCTTTCTTT.

The V gene is TRBV6-5, the J gene TRBJ2-5; D is undetermined. The length of the CDR3 is 11 residues. With 6 bases removed from V and 5 bases from J, the gap between germline ends came to 7 bases. Germline values: CDR1 MNHEY, CDR2 SVGAGI. CDR3 in amino acids: CASRELETQYF. The CDR3 bases are TGTGCCAGCAGAGAACTGGAGACCCAGTACTTC.

CDR3 amino acids: CASSPRPLTLSDTQYF. The CDR3 DNA is TGTGCCAGCAGTCCCCGCCCTTTGACTCTATCAGATACGCAGTATTTT. This chain links TRBV27 with TRBJ2-3; D is unclear. Trimming left V 5 bases short and J 4 bases short, with 19 bases between. Germline V gene lookup returns CDR1 MNHEY and CDR2 SMNVEV (reference sequence). This CDR3 spans 16 amino acids.

The chain joins TRBV9 to TRBJ1-2, with a possible D match to TRBD1 (6 bases). The V gene's germline CDR1 is SGDLS and CDR2 YYNGEE. The CDR3 runs 13 residues. The V gene lost 0 bases and the J gene lost 9 bases, with 12 bases spanning the gap. CDR3 in DNA: TGTGCCAGCAGCGTAGAGGGGGGACCACGCTACACCTTC. Residues: CASSVEGGPRYTF.

The rearrangement uses TRBV30 and TRBJ1-1; D perhaps matches TRBD1 (5 bases). Trimming stripped 3 bases from V and 5 bases from J, with 10 bases between. There are 12 residues in the CDR3. The germline CDR1 and CDR2 sequences are GTSNPN and SVGIG (reference sequence). Here the CDR3 DNA reads TGTGCCTGGAGCAGGGCGGGAACTGAAGCTTTCTTT. It is translated as CAWSRAGTEAFF.

To note about this clone: This sample also contains other DNA sequences that code for the same CDR3. The chain recombines TRBV11-3 with TRBJ2-7, with 8 bases lining up with TRBD2. V lost 1 base, J lost 2 bases, and 4 bases stayed unmatched. Germline V gene data show CDR1 as SGHNT and CDR2 as YENEEA. The CDR3 spans 15 residues. The DNA for the CDR3 is TGTGCCAGCAGCTTAGGCGGGACTAGAACCTACGAGCAGTACTTC. Its protein product is CASSLGGTRTYEQYF.

V is TRBV7-6 and J is TRBJ2-3; the D is unclear. The CDR3 has 14 amino acids. The V gene lost 7 bases and the J gene lost 1 base, with 12 bases spanning the gap. Germline CDR1 reads SGHVS; CDR2 reads FNYEAQ. CDR3 coding DNA: TGTGCCAGCAAGGGATCACACGGCACAGATACGCAGTATTTT. Its translation: CASKGSHGTDTQYF.

For this clone: Sequence at one end of the junction differs from germline and may be a read error. V and J are TRBV7-2 and TRBJ2-5; the match to TRBD1 covers 7 bases. The CDR3 has 16 amino acids. In germline, CDR1 is SGHTA, CDR2 FQGNSA. The CDR3, as DNA: TGCGCCAGCAGCCCAGTAAGGGGGACAGTACAAGAGACCCAGTACTTC. Translating gives CASSPVRGTVQETQYF.

The chain joins TRBV2 to TRBJ2-3; perhaps TRBD2 as D (6 bases). This CDR3 spans 14 amino acids. The germline CDR1 and CDR2 sequences are SNHLY and FYNNEI. The ends were cut back, 10 bases at V and 2 bases at J, with 16 bases in the middle. The CDR3 sequence: CATVRDSFTDTQYF. The CDR3 bases are TGTGCCACCGTACGGGACTCCTTCACAGATACGCAGTATTTT.

The chain couples TRBV9 to TRBJ2-5; TRBD1 agrees at 7 bases. V lost 3 bases and J lost 2; bases outside the gene matches: 10. The CDR3 covers 16 residues. Looked up from germline, CDR1 is SGDLS and CDR2 is YYNGEE. The CDR3 bases are TGTGCCAGCAGCGAGGGGATCTCAGGGGGACAAGAGACCCAGTACTTC. Translation gives CASSEGISGGQETQYF. The whole variable domain, filled in from reference TRBV9 and TRBJ2-5, reads DSGVTQTPKHLITATGQRVTLRCSPRSGDLSVYWYQQSLDQGLQFLIQYYNGEERAKGNILERFSAQQFPDLHSELNLSSLELGDSALYFCASSEGISGGQETQYFGPGTRLLVL.

The gene calls are TRBV29-1 and TRBJ1-1; the D gene is possibly TRBD1 (5 bases). The germline gives CDR1 SQVTM, CDR2 ANQGSEA. The V gene lost 3 bases and the J gene lost 7 bases, with 6 bases spanning the gap. The CDR3 runs to 10 residues. The CDR3, as DNA: TGCAGCGTTGAGGGGGGTGAAGCTTTCTTT. Its translation: CSVEGGEAFF.

This clone was seen a single time. This rearrangement joins TRBV9 to TRBJ1-1, with TRBD1 as a possible D gene (6 bases). The V gene lost 3 bases and the J gene lost 4 bases, with 13 bases spanning the gap. CDR3 size: 14 residues. Germline V gene lookup returns CDR1 SGDLS and CDR2 YYNGEE. The CDR3 is CASSGAGVLTEAFF. CDR3 DNA: TGTGCCAGCAGCGGAGCAGGGGTTCTCACTGAAGCTTTCTTT.

The chain has TRBV9 and TRBJ2-5; D could derive from TRBD1 or TRBD2 (5 bases each). Trimming shortened V by 0 bases and J by 0 bases, and 15 bases separated the two germline ends. CDR1 and CDR2 from the germline V gene are SGDLS and YYNGEE. The CDR3 length is 17 residues. The CDR3 is CASSVAGRGPHQETQYF. The DNA of the CDR3 is TGTGCCAGCAGCGTAGCTGGCCGGGGACCCCACCAAGAGACCCAGTACTTC.

The chain carries TRBV5-1 and TRBJ1-2; D unresolved. V was trimmed by 2 bases and J by 4 bases, leaving 27 bases between them. Germline V gene sequence: CDR1 SGHRS, CDR2 YFSETQ. The CDR3 is made up of 19 amino acids. CDR3 loop: CASSFVIQPQRHISYGYTF. In nucleotides, the CDR3 is TGCGCCAGCAGCTTTGTAATCCAACCGCAAAGGCACATCAGCTATGGCTACACCTTC.